This TCR beta chain was recorded in a study of cytotoxic CD8 clonotypes in ibrutinib-treated CLL. Study-wide context: Sample averages reached 260,000 or so productive templates and approximately 93,000 productive rearrangements.

Only in-frame clones appear in the TCRdb table, and some are missing; sequencing was by immunoSEQ multiplex PCR. There are about 140,000 clones in the sample; 75% to 85% occur only once, and about 7.4% lies in the top ten. On this clone itself: Its antigen is unknown. Sequence at one end of the junction differs from germline and may be a read error.

General observations from the study: Under treatment, the uncommon public clonotypes either contracted or remained stable.

The origin of this receptor is a human donor with chronic lymphocytic leukemia. The material was PBMCs, obtained after 36 months of ibrutinib treatment.

The CDR3 sequence: CATRRDQVLRGNQPQHF. The CDR3 DNA reads TGTGCCACCAGAAGAGACCAGGTACTCAGAGGCAATCAGCCCCAGCATTTT. V gene TRBV15 combines with J gene TRBJ1-5; D unresolved. The CDR3 extends over 17 amino acids. Germline lookup yields CDR1 LNHNV and CDR2 YYDKDF (reference sequence).